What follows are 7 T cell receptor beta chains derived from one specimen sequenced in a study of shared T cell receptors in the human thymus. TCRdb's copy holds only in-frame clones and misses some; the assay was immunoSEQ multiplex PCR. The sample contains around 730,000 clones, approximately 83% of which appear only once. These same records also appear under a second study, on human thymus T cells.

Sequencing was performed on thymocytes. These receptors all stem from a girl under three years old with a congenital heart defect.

The CDR3 reads CASSLIAGAAGGELFF. The CDR3 coding sequence is TGTGCCAGCAGTTTAATAGCAGGGGCGGCTGGCGGGGAGCTGTTTTTT. This chain uses TRBV28 with TRBJ2-2; D perhaps matches TRBD1 (6 bases). Trimming pared 2 bases from V and 7 bases from J, leaving 17 bases between. Germline lookup yields CDR1 MDHEN and CDR2 SYDVKM. The CDR3 totals 16 residues.

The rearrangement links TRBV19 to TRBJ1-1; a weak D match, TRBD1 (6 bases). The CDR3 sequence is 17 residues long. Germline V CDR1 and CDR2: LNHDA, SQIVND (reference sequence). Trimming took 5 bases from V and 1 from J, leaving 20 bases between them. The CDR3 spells CASSLAWTAYPNTEAFF. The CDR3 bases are TGTGCCAGTAGTTTGGCCTGGACAGCCTACCCGAACACTGAAGCTTTCTTT.

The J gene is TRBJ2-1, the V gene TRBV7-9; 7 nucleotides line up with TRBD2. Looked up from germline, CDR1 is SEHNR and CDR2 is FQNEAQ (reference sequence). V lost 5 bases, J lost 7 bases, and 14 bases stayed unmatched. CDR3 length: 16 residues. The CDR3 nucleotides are TGTGCCAGCAGCCCCCCGGGACTACCCGATGGGAATGAGCAGTTCTTC. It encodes CASSPPGLPDGNEQFF.

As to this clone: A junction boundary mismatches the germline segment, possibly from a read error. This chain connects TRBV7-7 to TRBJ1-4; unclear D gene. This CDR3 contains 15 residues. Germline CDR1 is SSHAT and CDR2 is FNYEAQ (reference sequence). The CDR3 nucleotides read TGTGCTAGCAGCCCCCTCCCGTCGGCTAATGAAAAACTGTTTTTT. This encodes CASSPLPSANEKLFF.

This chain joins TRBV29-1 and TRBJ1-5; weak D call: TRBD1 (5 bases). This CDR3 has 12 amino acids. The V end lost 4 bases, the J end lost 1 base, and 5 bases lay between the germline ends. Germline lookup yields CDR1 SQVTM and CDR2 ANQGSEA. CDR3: CSVAGSNQPQHF. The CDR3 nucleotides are TGCAGCGTTGCAGGGAGCAATCAGCCCCAGCATTTT.

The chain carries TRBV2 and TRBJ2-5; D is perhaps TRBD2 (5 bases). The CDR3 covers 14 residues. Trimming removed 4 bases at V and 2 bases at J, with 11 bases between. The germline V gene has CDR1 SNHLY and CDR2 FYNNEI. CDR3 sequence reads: CASSGPRGQETQYF. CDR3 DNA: TGTGCCAGCAGTGGTCCCCGGGGTCAAGAGACCCAGTACTTC.

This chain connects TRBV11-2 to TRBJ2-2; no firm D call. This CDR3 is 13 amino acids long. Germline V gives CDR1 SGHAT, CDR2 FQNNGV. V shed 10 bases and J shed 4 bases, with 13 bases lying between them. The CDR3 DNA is TGTGCCAACGACGAATGCGGCACCGGGGAGCTGTTTTTT. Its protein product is CANDECGTGELFF.